Listed below are T cell receptor beta chains from one sample, sequenced in a study of shared T cell receptors in the human thymus. This table comes from immunoSEQ multiplex PCR, and its TCRdb copy is limited to in-frame clones, with some not included. The table shows about 660,000 clones, with roughly 90% occurring only once. In addition, the sample was reused for a study of human thymus T cells.

Source material: thymocytes. These receptors originate from a boy younger than two with a congenital heart defect. CDR3s include the opening cysteine and the closing phenylalanine or tryptophan. A D gene is named only where the DNA matches it firmly. Clone size appears in some rows only: once, few, many, or a class for an expanded clone.

j_call: TRBJ2-7
d_call: NA
v_call: TRBV18
clone_size: NA
cdr3_aa: CASSLLSLPGKYDEQYF
cdr3_nt: TGTGCCAGCTCTCTCTTATCACTTCCGGGAAAGTACGACGAGCAGTACTTC

j_call: TRBJ2-5
d_call: NA
v_call: TRBV30
clone_size: NA
cdr3_aa: CAFGRDPPRETQYF
cdr3_nt: TGTGCCTTTGGGCGGGACCCCCCTAGGGAGACCCAGTACTTC

j_call: TRBJ2-7
d_call: NA
v_call: TRBV2
clone_size: NA
cdr3_aa: CASTLREQYF
cdr3_nt: TGTGCCAGCACCCTGAGAGAGCAGTACTTC

j_call: TRBJ2-7
d_call: TRBD2
v_call: TRBV11-3
clone_size: NA
cdr3_aa: CASRHTSGRATKSEQYF
cdr3_nt: TGTGCCAGCCGACATACTAGCGGGAGGGCCACGAAATCCGAGCAGTACTTC

j_call: TRBJ2-5
d_call: TRBD1
v_call: TRBV9
clone_size: NA
cdr3_aa: CASSPEDRAIKTQYF
cdr3_nt: TGTGCCAGCAGCCCTGAAGACAGGGCGATCAAGACCCAGTACTTC

j_call: TRBJ2-7
d_call: NA
v_call: TRBV11-2
clone_size: NA
cdr3_aa: CASSNPRVLRSYEQYF
cdr3_nt: TGTGCCAGCAGTAATCCCCGGGTCCTAAGGTCCTACGAGCAGTACTTC

j_call: TRBJ1-5
d_call: TRBD1
v_call: TRBV6-1
clone_size: NA
cdr3_aa: CASSGARTGTGWSNQPQHF
cdr3_nt: TGTGCCAGCAGTGGGGCCCGGACAGGGACGGGATGGAGCAATCAGCCCCAGCATTTT

j_call: TRBJ1-4
d_call: NA
v_call: TRBV5-1
clone_size: NA
cdr3_aa: CASTPPGRNEKLFF
cdr3_nt: TGCGCCAGCACTCCACCAGGCAGGAATGAAAAACTGTTTTTT

j_call: TRBJ2-7
d_call: TRBD2
v_call: TRBV4-2
clone_size: NA
cdr3_aa: CASSQDERGRAGGPYAYEQYF
cdr3_nt: TGTGCCAGCAGCCAAGATGAGAGGGGGCGGGCGGGAGGGCCATATGCCTACGAGCAGTACTTC

j_call: TRBJ2-3
d_call: TRBD2
v_call: TRBV7-9
clone_size: NA
cdr3_aa: CASSSGLAAGTDTQYF
cdr3_nt: TGTGCCAGCAGCTCCGGACTAGCGGCAGGCACAGATACGCAGTATTTT

j_call: TRBJ1-2
d_call: NA
v_call: TRBV28
clone_size: once
cdr3_aa: CATNAVWVDYGYTF
cdr3_nt: TGTGCCACCAACGCGGTTTGGGTGGACTATGGCTACACCTTC

j_call: TRBJ2-7
d_call: NA
v_call: TRBV10-2
clone_size: NA
cdr3_aa: CASSEELACTPYEQYF
cdr3_nt: TGCGCCAGCAGTGAGGAACTAGCCTGCACCCCCTACGAGCAGTACTTC

j_call: TRBJ1-4
d_call: NA
v_call: TRBV5-1
clone_size: NA
cdr3_aa: CASSLGGRTATNEKLFF
cdr3_nt: TGCGCCAGCAGCTTGGGGGGACGGACAGCAACTAATGAAAAACTGTTTTTT

j_call: TRBJ2-3
d_call: TRBD2
v_call: TRBV5-6
clone_size: NA
cdr3_aa: CASSSSGGRPQVSTDTQYF
cdr3_nt: TGTGCCAGCAGCTCGTCGGGGGGGCGCCCACAAGTTAGCACAGATACGCAGTATTTT

j_call: TRBJ2-7
d_call: TRBD2
v_call: TRBV5-1
clone_size: NA
cdr3_aa: CASSLDIGQTGTSGRYTYEQYF
cdr3_nt: TGCGCCAGCAGCTTGGATATCGGCCAAACCGGGACTAGCGGGAGATACACCTACGAGCAGTACTTC

j_call: TRBJ2-1
d_call: TRBD2
v_call: TRBV5-1
clone_size: NA
cdr3_aa: CASSLAGTSGSGEQFF
cdr3_nt: TGCGCCAGCAGCTTGGCCGGGACTAGCGGGAGCGGTGAGCAGTTCTTC

j_call: TRBJ2-3
d_call: TRBD1
v_call: TRBV5-4
clone_size: once
cdr3_aa: CASSLVLQGSTDTQYF
cdr3_nt: TGTGCCAGCAGCTTGGTCCTACAGGGGAGCACAGATACGCAGTATTTT

j_call: TRBJ1-5
d_call: NA
v_call: TRBV15
clone_size: NA
cdr3_aa: CATSRDIGGHRDKGNQPQHF
cdr3_nt: TGTGCCACCAGCAGAGATATTGGGGGACACAGGGATAAGGGGAATCAGCCCCAGCATTTT

j_call: TRBJ2-2
d_call: TRBD2
v_call: TRBV29-1
clone_size: once
cdr3_aa: CSVRVGPSGRALGTGELFF
cdr3_nt: TGCAGCGTTAGGGTGGGGCCTAGCGGGAGGGCCCTCGGCACCGGGGAGCTGTTTTTT

j_call: TRBJ1-1
d_call: TRBD1
v_call: TRBV7-8
clone_size: NA
cdr3_aa: CASSGTGMGTEAFF
cdr3_nt: TGTGCCAGCAGCGGGACAGGGATGGGCACTGAAGCTTTCTTT

j_call: TRBJ2-2
d_call: NA
v_call: TRBV27
clone_size: NA
cdr3_aa: CASSLSIGRADTGELFF
cdr3_nt: TGTGCCAGCAGTTTATCGATAGGCAGGGCGGACACCGGGGAGCTGTTTTTT

j_call: TRBJ2-1
d_call: TRBD2
v_call: TRBV7-8
clone_size: NA
cdr3_aa: CASSLSGGRVVEQFF
cdr3_nt: TGTGCCAGCAGCTTAAGCGGCGGGAGGGTCGTTGAGCAGTTCTTC

j_call: TRBJ2-7
d_call: TRBD2
v_call: TRBV19
clone_size: NA
cdr3_aa: CATRTSGTYEQYF
cdr3_nt: TGTGCCACCCGGACTAGCGGCACCTACGAGCAGTACTTC

j_call: TRBJ2-1
d_call: TRBD2
v_call: TRBV4-3
clone_size: once
cdr3_aa: CASSQDRRGGRSYNEQFF
cdr3_nt: TGCGCCAGCAGCCAAGATCGGAGGGGCGGGAGGTCCTACAATGAGCAGTTCTTC

j_call: TRBJ2-7
d_call: NA
v_call: TRBV4-3
clone_size: NA
cdr3_aa: CASSQAATDEQYF
cdr3_nt: TGCGCCAGCAGCCAAGCGGCGACAGACGAGCAGTACTTC

j_call: TRBJ1-2
d_call: NA
v_call: TRBV9
clone_size: NA
cdr3_aa: CASSVERVRGPYGYTF
cdr3_nt: TGTGCCAGCAGCGTAGAAAGGGTGCGCGGGCCCTATGGCTACACCTTC

j_call: TRBJ2-7
d_call: NA
v_call: TRBV6-1
clone_size: NA
cdr3_aa: CASGEYEQYF
cdr3_nt: TGTGCCAGCGGAGAGTACGAGCAGTACTTC

j_call: TRBJ2-3
d_call: NA
v_call: TRBV15
clone_size: NA
cdr3_aa: CATSSRTRKGTDTQYF
cdr3_nt: TGTGCCACCAGCAGTCGGACCCGCAAGGGGACAGATACGCAGTATTTT

j_call: TRBJ2-1
d_call: TRBD2
v_call: TRBV30
clone_size: NA
cdr3_aa: CAWVTSGVYNEQFF
cdr3_nt: TGTGCCTGGGTGACTAGCGGGGTCTACAATGAGCAGTTCTTC

j_call: TRBJ1-4
d_call: NA
v_call: TRBV11-3
clone_size: NA
cdr3_aa: CASSTTRDIQGFF
cdr3_nt: TGTGCCAGCAGCACCACCCGGGACATCCAGGGGTTTTTT

j_call: TRBJ2-3
d_call: TRBD2
v_call: TRBV11-2
clone_size: NA
cdr3_aa: CASSLVYSGRADTQYF
cdr3_nt: TGTGCCAGCAGCTTAGTTTATAGCGGGAGGGCAGATACGCAGTATTTT

j_call: TRBJ2-5
d_call: TRBD1
v_call: TRBV10-3
clone_size: NA
cdr3_aa: CAISPRGRSQETQYF
cdr3_nt: TGTGCCATCAGCCCCAGGGGGCGATCCCAAGAGACCCAGTACTTC

j_call: TRBJ2-2
d_call: TRBD2
v_call: TRBV5-4
clone_size: NA
cdr3_aa: CASSLEDRALAGVGELFF
cdr3_nt: TGTGCCAGCAGCTTGGAGGATCGGGCTCTAGCGGGAGTGGGGGAGCTGTTTTTT

j_call: TRBJ2-3
d_call: NA
v_call: TRBV13
clone_size: NA
cdr3_aa: CASSLGVGDTQYF
cdr3_nt: TGTGCCAGCAGCTTGGGCGTAGGAGATACGCAGTATTTT

j_call: TRBJ2-2
d_call: TRBD1
v_call: TRBV4-2
clone_size: NA
cdr3_aa: CASSQGEGTEASGWTGELFF
cdr3_nt: TGTGCCAGCAGCCAAGGGGAAGGGACAGAAGCCTCAGGTTGGACCGGGGAGCTGTTTTTT

j_call: TRBJ2-7
d_call: TRBD2
v_call: TRBV27
clone_size: NA
cdr3_aa: CASSFPRAGGFNKQYF
cdr3_nt: TGTGCCAGCAGTTTCCCCCGAGCGGGAGGGTTTAATAAGCAGTACTTC

j_call: TRBJ2-7
d_call: TRBD1
v_call: TRBV14
clone_size: NA
cdr3_aa: CASSQRTGSYEQYF
cdr3_nt: TGTGCCAGCAGCCAACGGACAGGGAGCTACGAGCAGTACTTC

j_call: TRBJ2-7
d_call: NA
v_call: TRBV5-4
clone_size: NA
cdr3_aa: CASSYDRTSYEQYF
cdr3_nt: TGTGCCAGCAGCTATGACAGGACCTCCTACGAGCAGTACTTC

j_call: TRBJ2-7
d_call: TRBD2
v_call: TRBV5-5
clone_size: NA
cdr3_aa: CASSWEGTVWF
cdr3_nt: TGTGCCAGCAGCTGGGAGGGCACAGTCTGGTTC

j_call: TRBJ2-1
d_call: NA
v_call: TRBV9
clone_size: few
cdr3_aa: CASSVAGFGNEQFF
cdr3_nt: TGTGCCAGCAGCGTGGCGGGGTTTGGGAATGAGCAGTTCTTC

j_call: TRBJ2-1
d_call: NA
v_call: TRBV6-6
clone_size: NA
cdr3_aa: CASTYRDGEQFF
cdr3_nt: TGTGCCAGCACCTACAGGGATGGTGAGCAGTTCTTC

j_call: TRBJ2-5
d_call: NA
v_call: TRBV28
clone_size: few
cdr3_aa: CASSTPAGLGETQYF
cdr3_nt: TGTGCCAGCAGTACCCCGGCAGGGCTGGGGGAGACCCAGTACTTC

j_call: TRBJ1-2
d_call: NA
v_call: TRBV15
clone_size: NA
cdr3_aa: CATSRNRDYYGYTF
cdr3_nt: TGTGCCACCAGCAGAAACCGGGACTACTATGGCTACACCTTC

j_call: TRBJ1-2
d_call: NA
v_call: TRBV21-1
clone_size: once
cdr3_aa: CASSKAGQAGNYGYTF
cdr3_nt: TGTGCCAGCAGCAAAGCCGGACAGGCTGGTAACTATGGCTACACCTTC

j_call: TRBJ2-2
d_call: NA
v_call: TRBV27
clone_size: NA
cdr3_aa: CASSLLGAGTQNTGELFF
cdr3_nt: TGTGCCAGCAGTTTATTGGGCGCGGGGACTCAGAACACCGGGGAGCTGTTTTTT

j_call: TRBJ2-7
d_call: NA
v_call: TRBV5-4
clone_size: NA
cdr3_aa: CASSLNRGASYEQYF
cdr3_nt: TGTGCCAGCAGCCTTAACCGGGGAGCCTCCTACGAGCAGTACTTC

j_call: TRBJ2-7
d_call: TRBD2
v_call: TRBV14
clone_size: NA
cdr3_aa: CASSYSTGTSVTFSSYEQYF
cdr3_nt: TGTGCCAGCAGCTATTCAACCGGGACTAGCGTTACCTTCTCCTCCTACGAGCAGTACTTC

j_call: TRBJ1-4
d_call: TRBD1
v_call: TRBV28
clone_size: NA
cdr3_aa: CASSFNAGGQEKLFF
cdr3_nt: TGTGCCAGCAGTTTTAATGCAGGGGGCCAAGAAAAACTGTTTTTT

j_call: TRBJ2-3
d_call: NA
v_call: TRBV19
clone_size: NA
cdr3_aa: CASSIVLTSTDTQYF
cdr3_nt: TGTGCCAGTAGTATTGTGCTCACTAGCACAGATACGCAGTATTTT

j_call: TRBJ2-7
d_call: NA
v_call: TRBV19
clone_size: NA
cdr3_aa: CASSPTQRGRGTPSSYEQYF
cdr3_nt: TGTGCCAGTAGTCCAACCCAAAGAGGCCGTGGGACACCGAGCTCCTACGAGCAGTACTTC

j_call: TRBJ2-4
d_call: NA
v_call: TRBV21-1
clone_size: NA
cdr3_aa: CASSKLLAGAAKNIQYF
cdr3_nt: TGTGCCAGCAGCAAACTGCTTGCGGGAGCGGCCAAAAACATTCAGTACTTC

j_call: TRBJ2-1
d_call: TRBD2
v_call: TRBV6-5
clone_size: NA
cdr3_aa: CASSWKREGPRDEQFF
cdr3_nt: TGTGCCAGCAGTTGGAAGCGGGAGGGCCCGCGTGATGAGCAGTTCTTC

j_call: TRBJ1-6
d_call: NA
v_call: TRBV14
clone_size: NA
cdr3_aa: CASSQDLRERSYNSPLHF
cdr3_nt: TGTGCCAGCAGCCAAGATCTTCGCGAGCGCTCCTATAATTCACCCCTCCACTTT

j_call: TRBJ2-5
d_call: TRBD1
v_call: TRBV6-5
clone_size: NA
cdr3_aa: CASSYGGQGGETQYF
cdr3_nt: TGTGCCAGCAGTTACGGGGGACAGGGAGGAGAGACCCAGTACTTC

j_call: TRBJ1-2
d_call: TRBD1
v_call: TRBV10-2
clone_size: NA
cdr3_aa: CASSPGTGDSYGYTF
cdr3_nt: TGCGCCAGCAGTCCCGGGACAGGGGATTCCTATGGCTACACCTTC

j_call: TRBJ2-3
d_call: TRBD2
v_call: TRBV4-2
clone_size: NA
cdr3_aa: CASSQAGLGENTQYF
cdr3_nt: TGTGCCAGCAGCCAAGCGGGACTAGGGGAGAATACGCAGTATTTT

j_call: TRBJ2-7
d_call: NA
v_call: TRBV6-1
clone_size: NA
cdr3_aa: CASSERAGEYEQYF
cdr3_nt: TGTGCCAGCAGTGAAAGGGCAGGGGAGTACGAGCAGTACTTC